The source of this T cell receptor (beta chain) is a study of cytomegalovirus exposure and HLA in healthy donors. For the study at large: Earlier, 150 million to 200 million T cells were analyzed, and 117 million unique TCR beta sequences were found among them.

The PCR contained 60 Vbeta and 13 Jbeta primers. Here immunoSEQ multiplex PCR was the method, and the copy in TCRdb shows in-frame clones only, minus some. Altogether more than 95,000 clones are present, approximately 64% being singletons, with the ten largest covering 3.2%. On this clone itself: At one end, the junction sequence differs from germline, possibly due to a read error.

This CDR3 has 13 residues. The V gene's germline CDR1 is SGDLS and CDR2 YYNGEE. The gene calls are TRBV9 and TRBJ2-2, with a possible D match to TRBD2 (5 bases). Sequencing input: PBMCs. The source is a man aged 55 to 69 in good health and CMV-seronegative. The CDR3 spells CASSKTELGVLFF. The CDR3 bases are TGTGCCAGCAGCAAAACCGAGCTCGGGGTGCTGTTTTTT.